A single T cell receptor beta chain is shown here with its context. Its target is unknown. Genomic DNA, serving as template, underwent TCR beta VDJ and CDR3 profiling. Each CDR3 protein is one row after TCRdb ran MiXCR on the reads. The sample has around 140,000 distinct CDR3 sequences, around 41% seen once. This CDR3 spans 15 amino acids. Germline CDR1 reads SNHLY; CDR2 reads FYNNEI. With 4 bases removed from V and 8 bases from J, the gap between germline ends came to 18 bases. These data belong to a study of CD8+CD57+ T cells in acquired aplastic anemia. The wider study: DNA per sorted CD4+ or CD8+ sample ranged roughly 0.18 to 30 ug, averaging about 3.4 ug. Healthy donor CD4+ cell samples had a mean of about 10 million reads. Study-wide results and caveats: Controls did not differ significantly from patients in CD8+ Simpson's diversity. Patients and controls shared twenty-nine CD8+ CDR3 sequences.

The sequence came from a human donor in good health, serving as a control. Sequenced sample: sorted CD4+, CD8+, or CD8+CD57+ T cells (not recorded which) from PBMCs. V usage is TRBV2 and J usage is TRBJ2-1; D might be TRBD2 (6 bases). CDR3 coding DNA: TGTGCCAGCAGTGTAGCGGTCCAGGGTAGGGATGAGCAGTTCTTC. Its protein is CASSVAVQGRDEQFF.